This T cell receptor (beta chain) is from a study of T-cell memory formation after mild COVID-19. TCRdb re-called the 5' RACE reads through MiXCR, storing one row per CDR3 protein. The sample lists roughly 610,000 distinct CDR3 sequences; approximately 15% were seen once. This clonotype was detected a few times. Germline V gene sequence: CDR1 SGHRS, CDR2 YFSETQ. The CDR3 is made up of 13 amino acids. J lost 6 bases, V lost 4 bases, and 5 bases had no gene match. This chain uses TRBV5-1 with TRBJ2-3; TRBD2 agrees at 7 bases. Sequencing was performed on PBMCs or a T cell subset sorted from them (not recorded which). This receptor was obtained from an adult woman who had mild COVID-19 (a few samples of this study predate the infection). Cell type and time point are not known. The CDR3 spells CASSPGTTDTQYF. The CDR3 DNA sequence: TGCGCCAGCAGCCCCGGGACTACTGATACGCAGTATTTT.